Below, 21 T cell receptor beta chains from the same sample are listed, as sequenced in a study of T cell repertoires in cytomegalovirus infection. Their cognate antigens are unknown. TCRdb analysed the reads with MiXCR anew, one entry per CDR3 protein. The repertoire consists of roughly 350,000 distinct CDR3 sequences, with about a third occurring once and the leading ten covering approximately 12%. The input for sequencing was cultured PBMCs, taken from culture after CMV antigen stimulation. Receptors originate from a human donor in good health (CMV status not recorded). Some clones in this sample may be carry-over from other donors' samples.

This chain uses TRBV20-1 with TRBJ2-5; 9 bases are shared with TRBD2. CDR1 is DFQATT, CDR2 SNEGSKA, per germline (reference sequence). The CDR3 has 14 residues. V lost 5 bases to trimming and J lost 2 bases; unmatched junction nucleotides: 6. This chain's CDR3 is CSASRTSAQETQYF. CDR3 DNA: TGCAGTGCTTCTCGGACTAGCGCTCAAGAGACCCAGTACTTC.

This clonotype came up once. For the CDR3, the DNA is TGCGCCAGCAGCTCCCTAGAAGCGGGAGGGCCGAACAATGAGCAGTTCTTC. It is translated as CASSSLEAGGPNNEQFF. The J gene is TRBJ2-1, the V gene TRBV5-1, with 10 bases identical to TRBD2. In germline, CDR1 is SGHRS, CDR2 YFSETQ. This CDR3 has 17 amino acids. The trim removed 3 bases at V and 5 bases at J, leaving 11 bases unmatched.

This clonotype was detected only a few times. This chain joins TRBV7-2 and TRBJ2-3; 8 nucleotides align to TRBD1. Germline CDR1 SGHTA, CDR2 FQGNSA. The CDR3 runs 16 residues. The trim removed 1 base at V and 6 bases at J, leaving 9 bases unmatched. The CDR3 DNA follows: TGTGCCAGCAGCTTAGGGGGACAGGCCCGGGGGGATACGCAGTATTTT. Translating gives CASSLGGQARGDTQYF. Using reference TRBV7-2 and TRBJ2-3 for the parts outside the CDR3, the full variable domain is GAGVSQSPSNKVTEKGKDVELRCDPISGHTALYWYRQSLGQGLEFLIYFQGNSAPDKSGLPSDRFSAERTGGSVSTLTIQRTQQEDSAVYLCASSLGGQARGDTQYFGPGTRLTVL.

The table lists this clonotype with a few counts. The chain combines TRBV7-9 with TRBJ2-1, with a possible D match to TRBD2 (5 bases). The V end lost 5 bases, the J end lost 8 bases, and 16 bases lay between the germline ends. The CDR3 has 14 amino acids. In germline, CDR1 is SEHNR, CDR2 FQNEAQ (reference sequence). The CDR3 DNA is TGTGCCAGCAGCCTAAGAACTAGATACTATGAGCAGTTCTTC. Its protein product is CASSLRTRYYEQFF.

This clonotype was picked up a small number of times. The V call is TRBV4-2, the J call TRBJ2-2; TRBD2 aligns across 10 bases. Per the germline V gene, CDR1 is LGHNA and CDR2 is YNFKEQ. Losses at the gene ends were 0 bases for V and 6 bases for J; bases not matched to a gene: 1. The CDR3 consists of 15 residues. CDR3 region: CASSQEAGGPGELFF. Here the CDR3 DNA reads TGTGCCAGCAGCCAAGAAGCGGGAGGGCCCGGGGAGCTGTTTTTT.

The V gene is TRBV7-2, the J gene TRBJ2-3; possible D gene TRBD2, 7 bases. The CDR3 consists of 14 residues. CDR1 and CDR2 (germline): SGHTA, FQGNSA. The V end was cut by 1 base, the J end by 5 bases, with 10 bases between. The CDR3 DNA is TGTGCCAGCAGCTTAGGGGGGGGCGGAGATACGCAGTATTTT. Translation gives CASSLGGGGDTQYF. Complete variable domain (other parts from reference TRBV7-2 and TRBJ2-3): GAGVSQSPSNKVTEKGKDVELRCDPISGHTALYWYRQSLGQGLEFLIYFQGNSAPDKSGLPSDRFSAERTGGSVSTLTIQRTQQEDSAVYLCASSLGGGGDTQYFGPGTRLTVL.

This chain's CDR3 is CSGVRGDTGELFF. CDR3 DNA sequence: TGCAGTGGGGTGCGAGGCGACACCGGGGAGCTGTTTTTT. The rearrangement joins TRBV20-1 to TRBJ2-2, with D unclear. Germline V gene sequence: CDR1 DFQATT, CDR2 SNEGSKA (reference sequence). The germline V and J ends were trimmed by 7 bases and 3 bases, with 12 bases remaining between them. The CDR3 is 13 amino acids.

This clonotype has a single count. The rearrangement uses TRBV28 and TRBJ2-7, with D perhaps TRBD2 (5 bases). The CDR3 sequence is 14 residues long. Deletions cut 1 base from V and 5 bases from J, with 12 bases between. CDR1 is MDHEN, CDR2 SYDVKM, per germline. The CDR3 DNA reads TGTGCCAGCAGTTTATCCGGGGAGAGAAACGAGCAGTACGTC. This sequence encodes CASSLSGERNEQYV.

At least ten counts were recorded for this clonotype. This chain joins TRBV7-2 and TRBJ2-7; a possible D gene is TRBD2 (5 bases). This CDR3 has 12 amino acids. Germline V CDR1 and CDR2: SGHTA, FQGNSA. CDR3 coding DNA: TGTGCGGCGGGTCCCTCTAACTACGAGCAGTACTTC. Protein product: CAAGPSNYEQYF.

This clonotype was recorded many times. This chain connects TRBV28 to TRBJ1-2, with D unresolved. The V gene lost 6 bases and the J gene lost 7 bases, with 24 bases spanning the gap. This CDR3 has 16 amino acids. CDR1 and CDR2 from the germline V gene are MDHEN and SYDVKM. The CDR3 DNA follows: TGTGCCAGCAGCTCGACGGGATGGACCGGCCGCGGTGGCTACACCTTC. It translates to CASSSTGWTGRGGYTF.

This clonotype was seen at least ten times. The gene calls are TRBV7-2 and TRBJ2-1; no clear D. Germline CDR1 reads SGHTA; CDR2 reads FQGNSA. The CDR3 loop spans 13 amino acids. Trimming pared 5 bases from V and 0 bases from J, leaving 5 bases between. Here the CDR3 DNA reads TGTGCCAGCAGCCCCCGCTCCTACAATGAGCAGTTCTTC. Its translation: CASSPRSYNEQFF.

In its sample, this clonotype was seen a few times. CDR3 loop: CASSPTASAGGYEQFF. DNA for the CDR3: TGTGCCAGCAGCCCTACCGCATCCGCGGGAGGGTATGAGCAGTTCTTC. This chain uses TRBV7-6 with TRBJ2-1, with 9 nucleotides matching TRBD2. The V gene end was trimmed by 5 bases and the J gene end by 8 bases; junction bases not matched to a gene: 13. There are 16 residues in the CDR3. Germline assignment: CDR1 SGHVS and CDR2 FNYEAQ. The variable domain in full, completed from reference TRBV7-6 and TRBJ2-1, reads GAGVSQSPRYKVTKRGQDVALRCDPISGHVSLYWYRQALGQGPEFLTYFNYEAQQDKSGLPNDRFSAERPEGSISTLTIQRTEQRDSAMYRCASSPTASAGGYEQFFGPGTRLTVL.

This clonotype turned up a few times. The CDR3 DNA reads TGTGCCAGCAGCCCAGATCGCGGCGGGGAGACCCAGTACTTC. As protein: CASSPDRGGETQYF. The chain uses TRBV7-2 and TRBJ2-5; possible D gene TRBD2, 5 bases. Looked up from germline, CDR1 is SGHTA and CDR2 is FQGNSA. Between the trimmed V and J ends, which lost 5 bases and 5 bases, there was a span of 15 bases. The CDR3 spans 14 residues.

The chain links TRBV6-5 to TRBJ2-5, with a tentative D call TRBD2 (6 bases). Germline assignment: CDR1 MNHEY and CDR2 SVGAGI. Trimming took off 6 bases at V and 5 bases at J, with 19 bases between the two ends. This CDR3 spans 15 amino acids. CDR3 amino acids: CASSRGGGADETQYF. CDR3 nucleotide sequence: TGTGCCAGCAGCCGCGGTGGCGGGGCCGACGAGACCCAGTACTTC.

V and J are TRBV5-4 and TRBJ2-1; 7 positions agree with TRBD2. There are 15 residues in the CDR3. The J segment lost 7 bases and the V segment lost 4 bases, leaving 11 bases of the junction unmatched. From germline, CDR1 is SGHNT and CDR2 YYREEE (reference sequence). The CDR3 nucleotides read TGTGCCAGCAGCCCCCAGCGGGGAGTATCAAATGAGCAGTTCTTC. Its translation: CASSPQRGVSNEQFF. The entire variable domain, with the rest obtained from reference TRBV5-4 and TRBJ2-1, is as follows: ETGVTQSPTHLIKTRGQQVTLRCSSQSGHNTVSWYQQALGQGPQFIFQYYREEENGRGNFPPRFSGLQFPNYSSELNVNALELDDSALYLCASSPQRGVSNEQFFGPGTRLTVL.

This clonotype has just a few counts. The CDR3 region has the DNA TGTGCCAGCAGTTTTCTTGACAGGGTTGCTGGCTACACCTTC. Translating gives CASSFLDRVAGYTF. V usage is TRBV28 and J usage is TRBJ1-2; the match to TRBD1 covers 7 bases. CDR1 is MDHEN, CDR2 SYDVKM, per germline. This CDR3 spans 14 amino acids. V shed 3 bases, J shed 7 bases, and the junction held 8 bases outside the gene matches.

The gene calls are TRBV30 and TRBJ2-3; either TRBD1 or TRBD2 may fit D (6 bases each). The CDR3 contains 15 residues. The V gene lost 5 bases and the J gene lost 7 bases, with 22 bases spanning the gap. Germline V gene lookup returns CDR1 GTSNPN and CDR2 SVGIG (reference sequence). The CDR3: CAWSVDSGATNTQYF. The CDR3 DNA follows: TGTGCCTGGTCTGTCGATTCGGGGGCAACAAATACGCAGTATTTT. Drawing the rest from reference TRBV30 and TRBJ2-3, the complete variable domain is SQTIHQWPATLVQPVGSPLSLECTVEGTSNPNLYWYRQAAGRGLQLLFYSVGIGQISSEVPQNLSASRPQDRQFILSSKKLLLSDSGFYLCAWSVDSGATNTQYFGPGTRLTVL.

V is TRBV28 and J is TRBJ1-1; TRBD1 is a possible D gene (5 bases). The V gene's germline CDR1 is MDHEN and CDR2 SYDVKM. The V end lost 6 bases, the J end lost 7 bases, and 18 bases lay between the germline ends. The CDR3 is 14 residues long. The CDR3 region is CASRPPGAQFEAFF. The CDR3 nucleotides read TGTGCCAGCAGGCCTCCCGGGGCGCAATTTGAAGCTTTCTTT.

V is TRBV12-3 or TRBV12-4 and J is TRBJ2-5; TRBD2 matches at 8 bases. The trim removed 5 bases at V and 5 bases at J, leaving 10 bases unmatched. The CDR3 length is 15 residues. The CDR3 nucleotides are TGTGCCAGCAGTCAATCCCCACTAGCGGTGGAGACCCAGTACTTC. This codes for CASSQSPLAVETQYF.

V usage is TRBV5-6 and J usage is TRBJ2-3, with TRBD1 identical over 9 bases. Unmatched junction bases numbered 5, after V lost 4 bases and J lost 5 bases. Per the germline V gene, CDR1 is SGHDT and CDR2 is YYEEEE. The CDR3 is 14 residues long. Here the CDR3 DNA reads TGTGCCAGCAGCGAATTGACAGGGGGAGATACGCAGTATTTT. Its translation is CASSELTGGDTQYF.

The chain carries TRBV7-8 and TRBJ2-1; D remains ambiguous. The germline CDR1 and CDR2 sequences are SGHVS and FQNEAQ. Trimming stripped 5 bases from V and 15 bases from J, with 14 bases between. This CDR3 spans 11 amino acids. CDR3 sequence reads: CASSGRARRFF. In DNA, the CDR3 is TGTGCCAGCAGCGGGCGAGCTAGGCGGTTCTTC.